This TCR beta chain was recovered during a study of molecular identifiers for immune sequencing clone quantification. This clonotype came up once. A much larger clone lies a single base off, so this may be a read error. TCRdb analysed the PCR reads with MiXCR anew, one entry per CDR3 protein. The sample has about 640,000 distinct CDR3 sequences, about 20% seen once. Germline V gives CDR1 LGHNT, CDR2 FRNRAP. V was trimmed by 2 bases and J by 10 bases, leaving 14 bases between them. This CDR3 region has 13 residues. The specimen was naive CD8+ T cells from blood, with Jurkat cell RNA spiked in. Stated subset: FACS-sorted CD8+CD4-CCR7+CD45RA+ naive T cells. The rearrangement links TRBV12-5 to TRBJ1-1; D is unresolved. This receptor was identified in a human donor in good health. Some libraries in this study had Jurkat cell RNA spiked in. The CDR3 is CASGLWRASGAFF. The CDR3 DNA sequence: TGTGCTAGTGGTTTGTGGAGGGCCTCTGGAGCTTTCTTT.